Listed below are T cell receptor beta chains from one sample, sequenced in a study of cytomegalovirus exposure and HLA in healthy donors. Profiled with immunoSEQ multiplex PCR; TCRdb holds only in-frame clones, not every one. This table has 170,000 or so clones, 84% appearing once. Sequenced input: PBMCs. These receptors all come from a boy between 2 and 10 years old in good health and CMV-seronegative. CDR3s include the opening cysteine and the closing phenylalanine or tryptophan. A D gene is named only where the DNA matches it firmly. Clone sizes are given selectively: once, few, many, or a class where the clone is expanded.

clone size: -; D gene: -; J gene: TRBJ2-1; V gene: TRBV28; CDR3 DNA: TGTGCCAGCAGTTTTTCGCTCCACTCCAATGAGCAGTTCTTC; CDR3 protein: CASSFSLHSNEQFF
clone size: -; D gene: -; J gene: TRBJ1-5; V gene: TRBV28; CDR3 DNA: TGTGCCAGCAGTGCCCCCGGGGTGGGGAATCAGCCCCAGCATTTT; CDR3 protein: CASSAPGVGNQPQHF
clone size: -; D gene: TRBD2; J gene: TRBJ2-7; V gene: TRBV2; CDR3 DNA: TGTGCCAGCAGTGTTCTAGCGGGAGGCGAGGCCGAGCAGTACTTC; CDR3 protein: CASSVLAGGEAEQYF
clone size: -; D gene: TRBD2; J gene: TRBJ2-7; V gene: TRBV5-1; CDR3 DNA: TGCGCCAGCAGCCCCACTAGCGGGGGACGATACTACGAGCAGTACTTC; CDR3 protein: CASSPTSGGRYYEQYF
clone size: -; D gene: TRBD1; J gene: TRBJ1-2; V gene: TRBV30; CDR3 DNA: TGTGCCTGGAGTAGCTTAATGGGACAGGGGGCGGGAGGCTACACCTTC; CDR3 protein: CAWSSLMGQGAGGYTF
clone size: -; D gene: TRBD1; J gene: TRBJ1-4; V gene: TRBV5-4; CDR3 DNA: TGTGCCAGCAGCCCACGGACAGGGGGTGATGAAAAACTGTTTTTT; CDR3 protein: CASSPRTGGDEKLFF
clone size: -; D gene: TRBD2; J gene: TRBJ2-3; V gene: TRBV4-1; CDR3 DNA: TGCGCCAGCAGCCAAGATTACGGTCTAGCGGAAAACACAGATACGCAGTATTTT; CDR3 protein: CASSQDYGLAENTDTQYF
clone size: -; D gene: -; J gene: TRBJ2-5; V gene: TRBV5-8; CDR3 DNA: TGTGCCAGCATGGGGGCGGTCTTCCAGTACTTC; CDR3 protein: CASMGAVFQYF
clone size: -; D gene: TRBD2; J gene: TRBJ2-7; V gene: TRBV5-1; CDR3 DNA: TGCGCCAGCAAGGTCGAGCGGGAGGGTTACGAGCAGTACTTC; CDR3 protein: CASKVEREGYEQYF
clone size: -; D gene: TRBD1; J gene: TRBJ2-4; V gene: TRBV28; CDR3 DNA: TGTGCCAGCAGTCCCTGGGACAGTCTAGCCAAAAACATTCAGTACTTC; CDR3 protein: CASSPWDSLAKNIQYF
clone size: once; D gene: -; J gene: TRBJ2-7; V gene: TRBV29-1; CDR3 DNA: TGCAGCGTTGAAGAAAGGCGGGGAACCTACGAGCAGTACTTC; CDR3 protein: CSVEERRGTYEQYF
clone size: -; D gene: -; J gene: TRBJ2-7; V gene: TRBV14; CDR3 DNA: TGTGCCAGCAGCCAAGATCTGCGACGGCGGGGGCAGTACTTC; CDR3 protein: CASSQDLRRRGQYF
clone size: -; D gene: TRBD2; J gene: TRBJ2-2; V gene: TRBV19; CDR3 DNA: TGTGCCAGTTCTAGACTAGCGGGGAACACCGGGGAGCTGTTTTTT; CDR3 protein: CASSRLAGNTGELFF
clone size: -; D gene: TRBD1; J gene: TRBJ2-7; V gene: TRBV5-1; CDR3 DNA: TGCGCCAGCGGACAGGGACCAAGCTCCTACGAGCAGTACTTC; CDR3 protein: CASGQGPSSYEQYF
clone size: few; D gene: TRBD1; J gene: TRBJ2-1; V gene: TRBV2; CDR3 DNA: TGTGCCAGCAGGCCGGGACAGGGTGACAATGAGCAGTTCTTC; CDR3 protein: CASRPGQGDNEQFF
clone size: once; D gene: -; J gene: TRBJ2-3; V gene: TRBV5-1; CDR3 DNA: TGCGCCAGCAGCTTGGGCACTACCTACCGCACAGATACGCAGTATTTT; CDR3 protein: CASSLGTTYRTDTQYF
clone size: -; D gene: -; J gene: TRBJ1-1; V gene: TRBV10-2; CDR3 DNA: TGCGCCAGCAGTGGGGCCATGAACACTGAAGCTTTCTTT; CDR3 protein: CASSGAMNTEAFF
clone size: once; D gene: -; J gene: TRBJ1-3; V gene: TRBV2; CDR3 DNA: TGTGCCAGCGGCACAGGTCCCTTCTCTGGAAACACCATATATTTT; CDR3 protein: CASGTGPFSGNTIYF
clone size: -; D gene: TRBD1; J gene: TRBJ1-5; V gene: TRBV5-1; CDR3 DNA: TGCGCCAGCAGCTTGATCCCGACAGGGGGGACGGATCAGCCCCAGCATTTT; CDR3 protein: CASSLIPTGGTDQPQHF
clone size: -; D gene: -; J gene: TRBJ2-1; V gene: TRBV7-5; CDR3 DNA: TGTGTCAGAAGCCCCCCCGGGACTAGCGGGAGTGGAAATGAGCAGTTCTTC; CDR3 protein: CVRSPPGTSGSGNEQFF
clone size: few; D gene: -; J gene: TRBJ1-5; V gene: TRBV30; CDR3 DNA: TGTGCCTGGAGTGTAGAAGGAACAGCCCCCCAGCATTTT; CDR3 protein: CAWSVEGTAPQHF
clone size: once; D gene: TRBD1; J gene: TRBJ1-1; V gene: TRBV2; CDR3 DNA: TGTGCCAGCAGGAAGGGACAGAAGGTTGTAGGGACTGAAGCTTTCTTT; CDR3 protein: CASRKGQKVVGTEAFF
clone size: -; D gene: TRBD1; J gene: TRBJ2-3; V gene: TRBV7-9; CDR3 DNA: TGTGCCAGCAGCACGGACAGGGGGTTGTCAGATACGCAGTATTTT; CDR3 protein: CASSTDRGLSDTQYF
clone size: -; D gene: TRBD2; J gene: TRBJ2-1; V gene: TRBV14; CDR3 DNA: TGTGCCAGCAGCCAAGTGCCTGGACTAGCGGGAGACCTGGGTTACAATGAGCAGTTCTTC; CDR3 protein: CASSQVPGLAGDLGYNEQFF
clone size: -; D gene: TRBD1; J gene: TRBJ2-4; V gene: TRBV6-1; CDR3 DNA: TGTGCCAGCAGTCCCCGGACAGGGGGCAACATTCAGTACTTC; CDR3 protein: CASSPRTGGNIQYF
clone size: -; D gene: TRBD2; J gene: TRBJ2-1; V gene: TRBV19; CDR3 DNA: TGTGCCAGTAGTATACCGGGACTAGCTGCGGATGAGCAGTTCTTC; CDR3 protein: CASSIPGLAADEQFF
clone size: -; D gene: -; J gene: TRBJ1-2; V gene: TRBV5-1; CDR3 DNA: TGCGCCAGCAATGTGGCAGGGGATAACTATGGCTACACCTTC; CDR3 protein: CASNVAGDNYGYTF
clone size: -; D gene: -; J gene: TRBJ2-1; V gene: TRBV5-1; CDR3 DNA: TGCGCCAGCAGCTTCACAGGGTACAATGAGCAGTTCTTC; CDR3 protein: CASSFTGYNEQFF
clone size: -; D gene: -; J gene: TRBJ2-7; V gene: TRBV18; CDR3 DNA: TGTGCCAGCTCGCAACTCCTGGGCGCAAGCTACGAGCAGTACTTC; CDR3 protein: CASSQLLGASYEQYF
clone size: few; D gene: TRBD1; J gene: TRBJ2-1; V gene: TRBV5-1; CDR3 DNA: TGCGCCAGCACAACAACCGGGACAGGGAGCTACAATGAGCAGTTCTTC; CDR3 protein: CASTTTGTGSYNEQFF
clone size: -; D gene: -; J gene: TRBJ2-1; V gene: TRBV19; CDR3 DNA: TGTGCCAGTAGTATCTACAGAGTTGGGTCCTACAATGAGCAGTTCTTC; CDR3 protein: CASSIYRVGSYNEQFF
clone size: -; D gene: TRBD1; J gene: TRBJ1-2; V gene: TRBV5-1; CDR3 DNA: TGCGCCAGCAGCTTGGGGACACAGGGGTTCTATGGCTACACCTTC; CDR3 protein: CASSLGTQGFYGYTF
clone size: -; D gene: TRBD1; J gene: TRBJ2-1; V gene: TRBV5-1; CDR3 DNA: TGCGCCAGCAGCTCCCCCGGGACAGGGGGCGAAATATGGCCCTACAATGAGCAGTTCTTC; CDR3 protein: CASSSPGTGGEIWPYNEQFF
clone size: -; D gene: -; J gene: TRBJ1-1; V gene: TRBV6-5; CDR3 DNA: TGTGCCAGCAGTTACTCGGGGGGGGTGAACACTGAAGCTTTCTTT; CDR3 protein: CASSYSGGVNTEAFF
clone size: -; D gene: -; J gene: TRBJ1-2; V gene: TRBV7-8; CDR3 DNA: TGTGCCAGCAGCTTAGCGGTCAGTGCTTCGGGGTATGGCTACACCTTC; CDR3 protein: CASSLAVSASGYGYTF
clone size: once; D gene: TRBD2; J gene: TRBJ2-7; V gene: TRBV9; CDR3 DNA: TGTGCCAGCAGCCCTGGGGGAGGGGCCGACTCCTACGAGCAGTACTTC; CDR3 protein: CASSPGGGADSYEQYF
clone size: -; D gene: -; J gene: TRBJ1-2; V gene: TRBV10-3; CDR3 DNA: TGTGCCATCATGGGTCCTGAGGGCGGGGATGGCTACACCTTC; CDR3 protein: CAIMGPEGGDGYTF
clone size: -; D gene: -; J gene: TRBJ1-1; V gene: TRBV5-1; CDR3 DNA: TGCGCCAGCAGCTTGGCCCCGGTGAACACTGAAGCTTTCTTT; CDR3 protein: CASSLAPVNTEAFF
clone size: -; D gene: TRBD1; J gene: TRBJ2-7; V gene: TRBV5-4; CDR3 DNA: TGTGCCAGCAGATCCGGGACAGGCTCCTACGAGCAGTACTTC; CDR3 protein: CASRSGTGSYEQYF
clone size: -; D gene: -; J gene: TRBJ2-7; V gene: TRBV27; CDR3 DNA: TGTGCCAGCGCGCCCGGGAGCGTCTACGAGCAGTACTTC; CDR3 protein: CASAPGSVYEQYF
clone size: -; D gene: -; J gene: TRBJ2-7; V gene: TRBV19; CDR3 DNA: TGTGCCAGTGGACAGACCTACGAGCAGTACTTC; CDR3 protein: CASGQTYEQYF
clone size: -; D gene: -; J gene: TRBJ2-3; V gene: TRBV6-1; CDR3 DNA: TGTGCCAGCAGTTTCAGGGGAGTGACAGATACGCAGTATTTT; CDR3 protein: CASSFRGVTDTQYF
clone size: -; D gene: TRBD1; J gene: TRBJ2-7; V gene: TRBV5-1; CDR3 DNA: TGCGCCAGCAGCTTGACGGTCGACAGGGTGGGCTACGAGCAGTACTTC; CDR3 protein: CASSLTVDRVGYEQYF
clone size: -; D gene: TRBD1; J gene: TRBJ2-7; V gene: TRBV5-1; CDR3 DNA: TGCGCCAGCAGCTCGACAGGGGATCGGGACGAGCAGTACTTC; CDR3 protein: CASSSTGDRDEQYF
clone size: -; D gene: -; J gene: TRBJ2-7; V gene: TRBV7-9; CDR3 DNA: TGTGCCAGCAGCTGGGACAACCAATACGAGCAGTACTTC; CDR3 protein: CASSWDNQYEQYF
clone size: -; D gene: -; J gene: TRBJ1-5; V gene: TRBV4-1; CDR3 DNA: TGCGCCAGCAGCCAAGTCCAGGGGAATCAGCCCCAGCATTTT; CDR3 protein: CASSQVQGNQPQHF
clone size: -; D gene: TRBD2; J gene: TRBJ2-1; V gene: TRBV28; CDR3 DNA: TGTGCCAGCAGTTCGGTCGGACTAGCGGCCTATTACAATGAGCAGTTCTTC; CDR3 protein: CASSSVGLAAYYNEQFF
clone size: -; D gene: -; J gene: TRBJ2-2; V gene: TRBV10-3; CDR3 DNA: TGTGCCATCAGTGAGTCTGAGCTGACCGGGGAGCTGTTTTTT; CDR3 protein: CAISESELTGELFF
clone size: -; D gene: -; J gene: TRBJ1-4; V gene: TRBV27; CDR3 DNA: TGTGCCAGCAGACCCACACTACCGAATGAAAAACTGTTTTTT; CDR3 protein: CASRPTLPNEKLFF
clone size: once; D gene: TRBD1; J gene: TRBJ2-7; V gene: TRBV6-5; CDR3 DNA: TGTGCCAGCAGTTACCGCGGACAGGGAGGATCCTACGAGCAGTACTTC; CDR3 protein: CASSYRGQGGSYEQYF